These 30 T cell receptor beta chains were all obtained from the same sample, sequenced in a study of cytomegalovirus exposure and HLA in healthy donors. Clones were read by immunoSEQ multiplex PCR, and TCRdb kept only the in-frame ones, dropping some. Among some 170,000 clones listed, 86% were seen once. Sequenced input: PBMCs. All receptors derive from a man between 18 and 35 years old in good health and CMV-seropositive.

The rearrangement uses TRBV9 and TRBJ1-3; D remains ambiguous. Germline V gene sequence: CDR1 SGDLS, CDR2 YYNGEE. The CDR3 covers 14 residues. V lost 0 bases, J lost 2 bases, and 6 bases lay in between. The CDR3 DNA sequence: TGTGCCAGCAGCGTAGCTTCGGCTGGAAACACCATATATTTT. Translated, it gives CASSVASAGNTIYF.

The chain employs TRBV6-1 and TRBJ2-6; D is undetermined. Between the trimmed V and J ends, which lost 8 bases and 4 bases, there was a span of 15 bases. The CDR3 runs 15 residues. Germline CDR1 and CDR2: MNHNS and SASEGT. The CDR3 protein is CASDLKASGANVLTF. The CDR3 nucleotides are TGTGCCAGCGATCTGAAAGCCTCGGGGGCCAACGTCCTGACTTTC.

This sequence joins TRBV18 and TRBJ2-6; perhaps TRBD1 as D (6 bases). Per the germline V gene, CDR1 is KGHSH and CDR2 is LQKENI. V dropped 3 bases and J dropped 2 bases, with 8 bases sitting between them. CDR3 length equals 15 residues. The CDR3 coding sequence is TGTGCCAGCTCACCCACAGGGACTGGGGCCAACGTCCTGACTTTC. Translating gives CASSPTGTGANVLTF.

The chain employs TRBV7-2 and TRBJ1-1, with 7 positions matching TRBD1. CDR1 is SGHTA, CDR2 FQGNSA, per germline. The trim removed 2 bases at V and 3 bases at J, leaving 12 bases unmatched. There are 17 residues in the CDR3. CDR3: CASSLPIGAGGYTEAFF. CDR3 bases: TGTGCCAGCAGCTTACCTATCGGGGCAGGGGGATACACTGAAGCTTTCTTT. Combining the CDR3 with reference TRBV7-2 and TRBJ1-1 gives the whole variable domain GAGVSQSPSNKVTEKGKDVELRCDPISGHTALYWYRQSLGQGLEFLIYFQGNSAPDKSGLPSDRFSAERTGGSVSTLTIQRTQQEDSAVYLCASSLPIGAGGYTEAFFGQGTRLTVV.

A few counts support this clone. The V call is TRBV5-6, the J call TRBJ1-2; 7 bases agree with TRBD1. The CDR3 is made up of 15 amino acids. Germline CDR1 SGHDT, CDR2 YYEEEE. J was trimmed by 4 bases and V by 0 bases; bases with no gene match: 6. DNA for the CDR3: TGTGCCAGCAGCTTGGGGTCGACAGGGTCCTATGGCTACACCTTC. Protein product: CASSLGSTGSYGYTF.

This clone was observed once. The chain carries TRBV4-3 and TRBJ1-5; D is undetermined. CDR3 length: 14 amino acids. Deletions cut 0 bases from V and 1 base from J, with 4 bases between. From germline, CDR1 is LGHNA and CDR2 YSLEER. The DNA of the CDR3 is TGCGCCAGCAGCCAAGAACAGAGCAATCAGCCCCAGCATTTT. Translating it yields CASSQEQSNQPQHF.

This chain links TRBV27 with TRBJ1-1; no reliable D call. Germline assignment: CDR1 MNHEY and CDR2 SMNVEV (reference sequence). This CDR3 region has 14 residues. V lost 1 base to trimming and J lost 3 bases, with 9 bases between them. Here the CDR3 DNA reads TGTGCCAGCAGTTTATACCCCGGTTACACTGAAGCTTTCTTT. Encoded protein: CASSLYPGYTEAFF.

The V call is TRBV11-3, the J call TRBJ1-4, with TRBD1 matching 8 bases. Trimming took 5 bases from V and 8 from J; bases not matched to a gene: 7. The CDR3 loop spans 14 amino acids. The germline V gene encodes CDR1 SGHNT and CDR2 YENEEA. The CDR3 loop reads CASSKGQGREKLFF. The CDR3 DNA follows: TGTGCCAGCAGCAAAGGACAGGGTCGAGAAAAACTGTTTTTT.

In DNA, the CDR3 is TGCGCCAGCAGCCAAGATTATTGGGCTTCCAGCACAGATACGCAGTATTTT. Translation: CASSQDYWASSTDTQYF. The chain uses TRBV4-3 and TRBJ2-3; D is unresolved. The germline gives CDR1 LGHNA, CDR2 YSLEER. Trimming removed 0 bases from V and 0 bases from J, with 13 bases in between. The CDR3 totals 17 residues.

The J gene is TRBJ1-2, the V gene TRBV5-1; TRBD1 might be the D (5 bases). This CDR3 is built from 13 residues. Deletions cut 0 bases from V and 4 bases from J, with 7 bases between. Germline CDR1 and CDR2: SGHRS and YFSETQ. The CDR3 nucleotides read TGCGCCAGCAGCTTGGTAGGGGCCTATGGCTACACCTTC. This encodes CASSLVGAYGYTF.

The gene calls are TRBV27 and TRBJ2-1; 8 bases line up with TRBD2. V lost 11 bases, J lost 2 bases, and 5 bases stayed unmatched. The CDR3 contains 13 residues. Germline CDR1 and CDR2: MNHEY and SMNVEV (reference sequence). CDR3 region: CAVRGGPYNEQFF. DNA of the CDR3: TGTGCCGTACGGGGGGGACCCTACAATGAGCAGTTCTTC.

This clone was seen a few times. The CDR3 is CASRMGPGGTEAFF. The CDR3 region has the DNA TGTGCCAGCAGAATGGGGCCAGGAGGGACTGAAGCTTTCTTT. The chain recombines TRBV2 with TRBJ1-1; D is perhaps TRBD1 (5 bases). CDR3 length equals 14 residues. Germline V gene sequence: CDR1 SNHLY, CDR2 FYNNEI. With 6 bases removed from V and 5 bases from J, the gap between germline ends came to 16 bases.

The chain joins TRBV4-1 to TRBJ1-1, with a weak D call TRBD1 (6 bases). Trimming took 4 bases from V and 2 from J, leaving 20 bases between them. Germline V gives CDR1 MGHRA, CDR2 YSYEKL. This CDR3 region has 17 residues. CDR3 amino acids: CASSRLPPGHSNTEAFF. In DNA, the CDR3 is TGCGCCAGCAGCCGCCTCCCCCCGGGACACTCTAACACTGAAGCTTTCTTT.

The V and J genes are TRBV13 and TRBJ2-1, with D perhaps TRBD2 (6 bases). Germline V CDR1 and CDR2: PRHDT, FYEKMQ (reference sequence). V was shortened by 5 bases and J by 0 bases, with 8 bases between the two germline ends. This CDR3 comprises 14 residues. The CDR3 DNA reads TGTGCCAGCAGCGGGACTGGCTCCTACAATGAGCAGTTCTTC. It encodes CASSGTGSYNEQFF.

The chain uses TRBV7-9 and TRBJ1-2, with TRBD1 matching over 7 bases. The CDR3 has 16 amino acids. From germline, CDR1 is SEHNR and CDR2 FQNEAQ (reference sequence). Trimming took 5 bases from V and 2 from J; bases not matched to a gene: 11. The CDR3 spells CASSAEKQGLNYGYTF. The CDR3 DNA follows: TGTGCCAGCAGCGCCGAAAAACAGGGGCTAAACTATGGCTACACCTTC.

J is TRBJ2-1 and V is TRBV28; tentatively, D is TRBD2 (6 bases). Germline V gene lookup returns CDR1 MDHEN and CDR2 SYDVKM. Trimming stripped 6 bases from V and 5 bases from J, with 17 bases between. This CDR3 is 15 amino acids long. The CDR3 DNA sequence: TGTGCCAGCAGGCCATTCGGAGGGTCCAACAATGAGCAGTTCTTC. Translated: CASRPFGGSNNEQFF.

The chain is built from TRBV11-2 and TRBJ1-3; D perhaps matches TRBD1 (5 bases). Between the trimmed V and J ends, which lost 7 bases and 4 bases, there was a span of 20 bases. The CDR3 sequence is 16 residues long. The germline gives CDR1 SGHAT, CDR2 FQNNGV. CDR3 amino acids: CASTLTSVGGGNTIYF. The DNA for the CDR3 is TGTGCCAGCACTTTAACATCGGTGGGGGGAGGAAACACCATATATTTT.

The CDR3 DNA reads TGTGCCAGTCCAAACAGGGGAAGAACCGGGGAGCTGTTTTTT. This codes for CASPNRGRTGELFF. V usage is TRBV7-2 and J usage is TRBJ2-2, with TRBD1 matching over 7 bases. Germline-derived CDR1 and CDR2 are SGHTA and FQGNSA. J was trimmed by 5 bases and V by 9 bases; bases with no gene match: 9. This CDR3 has 14 residues.

The genes are TRBV28 and TRBJ2-1; no reliable D call. V dropped 7 bases and J dropped 4 bases, with 11 bases sitting between them. The germline CDR1 and CDR2 sequences are MDHEN and SYDVKM. The CDR3 is 13 residues long. The CDR3 here is CASTAATYNEQFF. The CDR3 DNA follows: TGTGCCAGCACGGCGGCTACGTACAATGAGCAGTTCTTC.

This chain uses TRBV7-6 with TRBJ2-7, with D perhaps TRBD2 (6 bases). This CDR3 spans 14 amino acids. Germline lookup yields CDR1 SGHVS and CDR2 FNYEAQ. Trimming took off 5 bases at V and 5 bases at J, with 16 bases between the two ends. Here the CDR3 DNA reads TGTGCCAGCAGCCCGCGGGGAGGCAGAGACGAGCAGTACTTC. Protein sequence: CASSPRGGRDEQYF.

The rearrangement uses TRBV6-4 and TRBJ1-5; TRBD1 might be the D (5 bases). Trimming took 10 bases from V and 9 from J, leaving 19 bases between them. The CDR3 extends over 13 amino acids. Per the germline V gene, CDR1 is MRHNA and CDR2 is SNTAGT. DNA of the CDR3: TGTGCCACTGCGGAGGGAAGTCAGGGGCCCCAGCATTTT. Protein: CATAEGSQGPQHF.

The chain carries TRBV5-4 and TRBJ2-7; 7 bases map to TRBD1. The ends lost 4 bases at V and 0 bases at J; junction bases unmatched: 7. Germline V gene lookup returns CDR1 SGHNT and CDR2 YYREEE (reference sequence). This CDR3 comprises 15 residues. In DNA, the CDR3 is TGTGCCAGCAGCACGTTGACAGGGCACTCCTACGAGCAGTACTTC. Amino acids: CASSTLTGHSYEQYF.

The chain has TRBV9 and TRBJ1-4; 7 nucleotides match TRBD1. Germline assignment: CDR1 SGDLS and CDR2 YYNGEE. This CDR3 is built from 16 residues. Losses at the gene ends were 0 bases for V and 4 bases for J; bases not matched to a gene: 6. CDR3 DNA sequence: TGTGCCAGCAGCGTAGCTCCGACAGGGAGTAATGAAAAACTGTTTTTT. It specifies CASSVAPTGSNEKLFF.

This clone was seen a single time. This chain joins TRBV7-2 and TRBJ2-1; 10 nucleotides agree with TRBD2. CDR1 and CDR2 (germline): SGHTA, FQGNSA. The ends lost 5 bases at V and 7 bases at J; junction bases unmatched: 20. The CDR3 is 19 amino acids. The DNA for the CDR3 is TGTGCCAGCAGCAACCGGTTAAGGGCTAGCGGGAGTACGGGGAATGAGCAGTTCTTC. This translates into CASSNRLRASGSTGNEQFF.

The J gene is TRBJ2-1, the V gene TRBV11-1; D is perhaps TRBD2 (6 bases). V lost 3 bases and J lost 7, with 16 bases in between. The CDR3 extends over 15 amino acids. CDR1 and CDR2 (germline): SGHAT, FQDESV (reference sequence). The CDR3 sequence: CASSFEGLSRNEQFF. The CDR3 DNA is TGTGCCAGCAGCTTCGAGGGACTGTCTCGGAATGAGCAGTTCTTC.

The chain combines TRBV16 with TRBJ1-1; no definite D call. CDR1 is KGHSY and CDR2 is FQNENV in the germline V gene. There are 13 residues in the CDR3. V lost 1 base to trimming and J lost 7 bases, with 10 bases between them. CDR3 DNA sequence: TGTGCCAGCAGCCAATTATCGGAGGGTGAAGCTTTCTTT. Translating gives CASSQLSEGEAFF.

The J gene is TRBJ2-3, the V gene TRBV7-6; D uncertain. The germline V gene encodes CDR1 SGHVS and CDR2 FNYEAQ. The CDR3 has 13 amino acids. With 0 bases removed from V and 10 bases from J, the gap between germline ends came to 11 bases. The CDR3 sequence: CASSLAPVRSQYF. For the CDR3, the DNA is TGTGCCAGCAGCTTAGCCCCCGTCAGGTCGCAGTATTTT.

The rearrangement uses TRBV7-3 and TRBJ1-2; TRBD1 might be the D (5 bases). The CDR3 is made up of 13 amino acids. The germline V and J ends were trimmed by 1 base and 6 bases, with 9 bases remaining between them. CDR1 is SGHTA, CDR2 FQGTGA, per germline. CDR3 nucleotides: TGTGCCAGCAGCTTAAATTGGGGGGATGGCTACACCTTC. It translates to CASSLNWGDGYTF. Drawing the rest from reference TRBV7-3 and TRBJ1-2, the complete variable domain is GAGVSQTPSNKVTEKGKYVELRCDPISGHTALYWYRQSLGQGPEFLIYFQGTGAADDSGLPNDRFFAVRPEGSVSTLKIQRTERGDSAVYLCASSLNWGDGYTFGSGTRLTVV.

V usage is TRBV29-1 and J usage is TRBJ1-6; perhaps TRBD1 as D (6 bases). CDR3 length: 14 amino acids. Per the germline V gene, CDR1 is SQVTM and CDR2 is ANQGSEA. Trimming shortened V by 6 bases and J by 6 bases, and 15 bases separated the two germline ends. The CDR3 here is CSVGDTGSNSPLHF. DNA of the CDR3: TGCAGCGTCGGGGACACGGGGTCTAATTCACCCCTCCACTTT.

The chain uses TRBV29-1 and TRBJ1-1; D remains ambiguous. This CDR3 has 17 residues. Germline V CDR1 and CDR2: SQVTM, ANQGSEA. V was clipped by 4 bases and J by 4 bases, with 25 bases between them. The CDR3: CSVVPWITAGSITEAFF. The CDR3 coding sequence is TGCAGCGTTGTTCCCTGGATCACTGCGGGGAGTATCACTGAAGCTTTCTTT. Using reference TRBV29-1 and TRBJ1-1 for the parts outside the CDR3, the full variable domain is SAVISQKPSRDICQRGTSLTIQCQVDSQVTMMFWYRQQPGQSLTLIATANQGSEATYESGFVIDKFPISRPNLTFSTLTVSNMSPEDSSIYLCSVVPWITAGSITEAFFGQGTRLTVV.